This T cell receptor beta chain appears in the sequencing data of a study of CDR3 diversity in severe acne (dated by TCRdb to between 2018 and 2021). Via the germline V gene (reference sequence), CDR1 is DFQATT and CDR2 SNEGSKA. The CDR3 sequence holds 14 residues, the cysteine and phenylalanine included. Of all the DNA, just the CDR3 is kept, 42 bases in frame from base 1. A distance of 19 bases separates the germline ends of V and J, which lose 7 bases and 4 bases respectively. Library prep was done by PCR. Instrument on record: Illumina HiSeq 2000. The raw public data were reprocessed by TCRdb itself: fastp quality trimming at Q25, MiXCR clonotype calling, in-frame beta chains only. Under each unique CDR3 protein, matching rows form one entry showing the most common genes and DNA. Counted in this sample were fewer than 90,000 distinct CDR3 sequences; approximately 49% of them appeared once. The ten largest account for approximately 10% of the sample.

In the case of this clonotype: Its antigen target is currently unknown. No base quality information exists; no much larger clone differs at one position.

This sequence uses TRBV20-1 and TRBJ1-1, with the D gene not confidently named. Sequencing input: blood. The receptor comes from a male donor with severe acne vulgaris. The CDR3 in this case is CSELYSNRVTEAFF. The sequenced DNA is TGCAGTGAGCTGTACTCCAATCGAGTCACTGAAGCTTTCTTT.